This T cell receptor beta chain came from a study of early T cells in non-severe SARS-CoV-2 infection. Note on this clonotype: What it binds is unknown.

Separate cDNA molecules each had unique molecular identifiers attached to them. TCRdb ran MiXCR on the 5' RACE reads and lists one entry per CDR3 protein. The data contain about 60,000 distinct CDR3 sequences, more than 8.5% of them singletons. This CDR3 has 12 residues. Trimming took 5 bases from V and 2 from J, leaving 6 bases between them. Germline CDR1 MNHEY, CDR2 SVGAGI. Study-level points and caveats: CD4 and private specificities were missed by VDJdb matching, which favored anti-spike CD8 responses.

V is TRBV6-5 and J is TRBJ1-2; no clear D. This receptor was obtained from an adult who was a healthcare worker with PCR-confirmed SARS-CoV-2 infection or an uninfected control (not recorded which). The material sequenced was whole blood. In DNA, the CDR3 is TGTGCCAGCAGTACCGACAACTATGGCTACACCTTC. It is translated as CASSTDNYGYTF.